These 16 T cell receptor beta chains share one sample of origin, sequenced in a study of blood T cell repertoires in COVID-19. Clones were sequenced by immunoSEQ multiplex PCR, and TCRdb holds only the in-frame ones, with some missing. The data show approximately 260,000 clones, about 87% seen once. Sequences were obtained from peripheral blood. The receptors here all came from a human donor in a cohort sampled during active COVID-19.

The chain links TRBV5-1 to TRBJ2-2, with TRBD2 matching over 13 bases. Germline-derived CDR1 and CDR2 are SGHRS and YFSETQ. The CDR3 spans 15 residues. The V and J ends lost 5 bases and 6 bases, in that order; junction bases with no gene match: 4. In DNA, the CDR3 is TGCGCCAGCAGTTACGGACTAGCGGGAGCCGGGGAGCTGTTTTTT. This encodes CASSYGLAGAGELFF. The variable domain in full, with the rest retrieved from reference TRBV5-1 and TRBJ2-2, is KAGVTQTPRYLIKTRGQQVTLSCSPISGHRSVSWYQQTPGQGLQFLFEYFSETQRNKGNFPGRFSGRQFSNSRSEMNVSTLELGDSALYLCASSYGLAGAGELFFGEGSRLTVL.

This clone was found a few times. The CDR3 sequence: CASSEYRDSTYEQYF. The CDR3 DNA is TGTGCCAGCAGTGAATATCGGGACTCGACCTACGAGCAGTACTTC. The chain is built from TRBV2 and TRBJ2-7; weak D call: TRBD2 (6 bases). Germline values: CDR1 SNHLY, CDR2 FYNNEI. V lost 2 bases and J 2 bases, leaving 13 bases between the germline ends. This CDR3 spans 15 amino acids.

This clone has a single count. The J gene is TRBJ2-1, the V gene TRBV19, with a weak D call TRBD2 (6 bases). Germline V CDR1 and CDR2: LNHDA, SQIVND (reference sequence). Deletions cut 5 bases from V and 2 bases from J, with 16 bases between. This CDR3 region has 16 residues. CDR3: CASSARGDVAYNEQFF. The DNA for the CDR3 is TGTGCCAGTAGTGCCCGCGGGGACGTTGCCTACAATGAGCAGTTCTTC.

The table lists this clone with a count of one. The chain links TRBV2 to TRBJ1-2, with D uncertain. CDR1 is SNHLY, CDR2 FYNNEI, per germline. Trimming cost V 1 base and J 8 bases, with 8 bases left between them. The CDR3 is 12 amino acids. The CDR3 region is CASSEEAGGYTF. CDR3 sequence (DNA): TGTGCCAGCAGTGAAGAGGCAGGAGGCTACACCTTC.

The V and J genes are TRBV7-2 and TRBJ2-7, with TRBD1 matching over 10 bases. Germline V gene lookup returns CDR1 SGHTA and CDR2 FQGNSA. The CDR3 length is 14 residues. Trimming removed 8 bases from V and 3 bases from J; junction bases left unmatched: 7. CDR3 loop: CASRPRDRGYEQYF. The CDR3 DNA sequence: TGTGCCAGCCGCCCCCGGGACAGGGGCTACGAGCAGTACTTC.

The V call is TRBV18, the J call TRBJ2-5, with a tentative D call TRBD2 (7 bases). Per germline, CDR1 KGHSH and CDR2 LQKENI. The CDR3 spans 14 residues. The V end was cut by 8 bases, the J end by 5 bases, with 18 bases between. In DNA form, the CDR3 reads TGTGCCAGCCGCAGCGGGACGCAGGGGGAGACCCAGTACTTC. This translates into CASRSGTQGETQYF.

The J gene is TRBJ2-5, the V gene TRBV7-2; TRBD1 agrees at 10 bases. In germline, CDR1 is SGHTA, CDR2 FQGNSA. V lost 5 bases to trimming and J lost 4 bases; unmatched junction nucleotides: 4. The CDR3 is 14 residues long. CDR3 in amino acids: CASSGRTGGETQYF. The CDR3 region has the DNA TGTGCCAGCAGCGGGCGGACAGGGGGAGAGACCCAGTACTTC.

J is TRBJ1-3 and V is TRBV9; tentative D call: TRBD1 (6 bases). The CDR3 is made up of 16 amino acids. V was pared by 1 base and J by 0 bases, with 11 bases between. Germline loops: CDR1 SGDLS, CDR2 YYNGEE. The CDR3, as DNA: TGTGCCAGCAGCGTACAGGGGCCAAACTCTGGAAACACCATATATTTT. Encoded protein: CASSVQGPNSGNTIYF.

This clone was found once. V usage is TRBV18 and J usage is TRBJ1-3; D uncertain. The V gene lost 2 bases and the J gene lost 0 bases, with 5 bases spanning the gap. Looked up from germline, CDR1 is KGHSH and CDR2 is LQKENI. The CDR3 has 14 residues. CDR3 in amino acids: CASSPTISGNTIYF. The CDR3 bases are TGTGCCAGCTCACCAACTATCTCTGGAAACACCATATATTTT. The full variable domain, its missing parts supplied by reference TRBV18 and TRBJ1-3, is NAGVMQNPRHLVRRRGQEARLRCSPMKGHSHVYWYRQLPEEGLKFMVYLQKENIIDESGMPKERFSAEFPKEGPSILRIQQVVRGDSAAYFCASSPTISGNTIYFGEGSWLTVV.

This clone occurred once. V is TRBV5-4 and J is TRBJ2-7; no firm D call. Germline V lookup: CDR1 SGHNT, CDR2 YYREEE (reference sequence). The V gene lost 4 bases and the J gene lost 0 bases, with 8 bases spanning the gap. The CDR3 has 13 residues. The CDR3 region has the DNA TGTGCCAGCAGCGGCGGTAGCTCCTACGAGCAGTACTTC. Translating it yields CASSGGSSYEQYF.

This clone came up once. The chain couples TRBV4-1 to TRBJ2-3; 7 nucleotides align to TRBD2. The CDR3 has 14 residues. V gave up 3 bases and J gave up 6 bases; unmatched junction bases: 6. CDR1 is MGHRA, CDR2 YSYEKL, per germline. This CDR3 reads CASSHVAGADTQYF. In DNA form, the CDR3 reads TGCGCCAGCAGCCATGTAGCGGGTGCGGATACGCAGTATTTT.

The chain couples TRBV27 to TRBJ1-1; 9 positions match TRBD1. The CDR3 contains 15 residues. Trimming cost V 6 bases and J 4 bases; bases outside gene matches: 9. Germline values: CDR1 MNHEY, CDR2 SMNVEV (reference sequence). CDR3 amino acids: CASSPLQGATTEAFF. CDR3 nucleotides: TGTGCCAGCAGCCCGCTACAGGGGGCGACCACTGAAGCTTTCTTT.

This chain uses TRBV6-6 with TRBJ1-2, with D unresolved. CDR1 and CDR2 (germline): MNHNY, SVGAGI (reference sequence). The CDR3 consists of 12 residues. The V end lost 0 bases, the J end lost 14 bases, and 13 bases lay between the germline ends. CDR3: CASSYSNALMTF. CDR3 bases: TGTGCCAGCAGTTACTCGAACGCCCTAATGACCTTC.

V gene TRBV5-8 combines with J gene TRBJ1-6; 11 positions match TRBD1. V shed 4 bases, J shed 9 bases, and the junction held 9 bases outside the gene matches. The CDR3 consists of 16 residues. Germline values: CDR1 SGHTS, CDR2 YDEGEE. The CDR3 DNA is TGTGCCAGCAGCAGAGGCCACGGGACAGGGGGTTCACCCCTCCACTTT. Its protein is CASSRGHGTGGSPLHF.

The chain is built from TRBV23-1 and TRBJ2-7; the D gene is possibly TRBD2 (5 bases). TRBV23-1 is labeled an ORF, and its function is uncertain. The V end was cut by 11 bases, the J end by 2 bases, with 28 bases between. The CDR3 totals 17 residues. The CDR3 nucleotides read TGCGCCGAACCCAAGTCGACTATGGTAGACGGAACCTACGAGCAGTACTTC. Translated, it gives CAEPKSTMVDGTYEQYF.

The chain employs TRBV10-3 and TRBJ1-1, with a tentative D call TRBD1 (6 bases). The V gene's germline CDR1 is ENHRY and CDR2 SYGVKD. This CDR3 region has 14 residues. V lost 9 bases, J lost 4 bases, and 18 bases lay in between. The CDR3 loop is CAIRSFQGSTEAFF. The DNA for the CDR3 is TGTGCCATTCGATCTTTCCAGGGGAGCACTGAAGCTTTCTTT.